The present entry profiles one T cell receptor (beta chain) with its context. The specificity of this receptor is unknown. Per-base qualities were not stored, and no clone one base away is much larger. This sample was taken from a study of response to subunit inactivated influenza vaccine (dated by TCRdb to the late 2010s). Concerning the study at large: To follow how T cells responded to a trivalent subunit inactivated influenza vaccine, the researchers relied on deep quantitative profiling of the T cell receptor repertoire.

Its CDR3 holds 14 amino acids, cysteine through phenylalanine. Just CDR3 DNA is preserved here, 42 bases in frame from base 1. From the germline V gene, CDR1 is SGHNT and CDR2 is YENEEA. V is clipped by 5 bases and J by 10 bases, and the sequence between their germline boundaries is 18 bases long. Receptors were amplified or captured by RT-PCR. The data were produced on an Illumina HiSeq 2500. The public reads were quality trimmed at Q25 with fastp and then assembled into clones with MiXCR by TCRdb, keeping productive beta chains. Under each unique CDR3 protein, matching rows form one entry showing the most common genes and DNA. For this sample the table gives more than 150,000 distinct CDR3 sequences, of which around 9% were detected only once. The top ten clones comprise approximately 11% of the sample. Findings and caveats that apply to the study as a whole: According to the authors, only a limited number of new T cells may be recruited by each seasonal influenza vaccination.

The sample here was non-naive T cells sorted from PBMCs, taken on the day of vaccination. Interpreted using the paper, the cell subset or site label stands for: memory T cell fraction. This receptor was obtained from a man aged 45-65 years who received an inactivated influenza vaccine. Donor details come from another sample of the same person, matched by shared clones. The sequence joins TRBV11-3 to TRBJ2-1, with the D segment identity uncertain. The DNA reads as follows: TGTGCCAGCAGCCCCGACCGCGCTAGTCGGGAGCAGTTCTTC. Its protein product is CASSPDRASREQFF.